Only a few counts were recorded for the clone carrying this TCR beta chain. Trimming pared 5 bases from V and 7 bases from J, leaving 9 bases between. Per germline, CDR1 MNHEY and CDR2 SVGAGI. The CDR3 has 12 amino acids. This sample was included in a study of long-term antiretroviral therapy in people with HIV. Across the study: The earliest samples came about a decade before the 2015 immediate-ART recommendation.

Survey-level immunoSEQ v3.0 assays were run. The protocol was immunoSEQ multiplex PCR, while the TCRdb copy is restricted to in-frame clones and leaves out a portion. The table lists about 20,000 clones, around three quarters of them singletons. The receptor was isolated from a man between 18 and 29 years old with HIV. Here the sequenced sample was unsorted PBMCs, taken 0.5 years before starting antiretroviral therapy. The chain couples TRBV6-5 to TRBJ2-1, with D tentatively TRBD1 (5 bases). CDR3 bases: TGTGCCAGCAGTCCTCAGGGTAATGAGCAGTTCTTC. Its protein is CASSPQGNEQFF.